These 20 T cell receptor beta chains were all obtained from the same sample, sequenced in a study of blood T cell repertoires in COVID-19. TCRdb keeps only in-frame clones here, not all; method: immunoSEQ multiplex PCR. The repertoire holds some 250,000 clones, with around 83% as singletons. The sequenced sample was peripheral blood. The receptors were gathered from a man in his forties with active or convalescent COVID-19.

V gene TRBV10-3 combines with J gene TRBJ1-1, with a tentative D call TRBD1 (6 bases). CDR1 ENHRY and CDR2 SYGVKD come from the germline V gene. Trimming shortened V by 11 bases and J by 2 bases, and 15 bases separated the two germline ends. This CDR3 has 13 residues. CDR3 in amino acids: CAVQDSLNTEAFF. For the CDR3, the DNA is TGTGCCGTCCAGGACAGCTTAAACACTGAAGCTTTCTTT.

The chain combines TRBV2 with TRBJ2-2, with TRBD1 identical over 9 bases. The CDR3 has 15 amino acids. The ends lost 6 bases at V and 5 bases at J; junction bases unmatched: 7. Germline V CDR1 and CDR2: SNHLY, FYNNEI. The CDR3 is CASSRLTGGTGELFF. DNA of the CDR3: TGTGCCAGCAGCCGCTTGACAGGGGGGACCGGGGAGCTGTTTTTT. The full variable domain, in which reference TRBV2 and TRBJ2-2 provide the parts outside the CDR3, is EPEVTQTPSHQVTQMGQEVILRCVPISNHLYFYWYRQILGQKVEFLVSFYNNEISEKSEIFDDQFSVERPDGSNFTLKIRSTKLEDSAMYFCASSRLTGGTGELFFGEGSRLTVL.

The chain is built from TRBV11-2 and TRBJ1-4; D is ambiguous. The V gene lost 5 bases and the J gene lost 4 bases, with 14 bases spanning the gap. The germline CDR1 and CDR2 sequences are SGHAT and FQNNGV. The CDR3 length is 15 residues. DNA for the CDR3: TGTGCCAGCAGCCACCATACCCGGGGTAATGAAAAACTGTTTTTT. It is translated as CASSHHTRGNEKLFF.

The J gene is TRBJ2-3, the V gene TRBV27; no clear D gene. V gave up 3 bases and J gave up 2 bases, with 6 bases separating them. Germline CDR1 is MNHEY and CDR2 is SMNVEV (reference sequence). The CDR3 loop spans 13 amino acids. The CDR3 DNA reads TGTGCCAGCAGTTTTACTCACACAGATACGCAGTATTTT. Translated, it gives CASSFTHTDTQYF.

The J gene is TRBJ1-3, the V gene TRBV19, with 9 nucleotides matching TRBD1. The ends lost 5 bases at V and 4 bases at J; junction bases unmatched: 6. The CDR3 spans 15 residues. Germline V gives CDR1 LNHDA, CDR2 SQIVND (reference sequence). This CDR3 reads CASSRVGQGGNTIYF. The CDR3 coding sequence is TGTGCCAGTAGTCGCGTAGGACAGGGGGGAAACACCATATATTTT.

The chain's CDR3 is CASSQGLSQETQYF. The CDR3 DNA follows: TGTGCCAGCAGCCAGGGACTTAGCCAAGAGACCCAGTACTTC. The V gene is TRBV3-1 (or the pseudogene TRBV3-2), the J gene TRBJ2-5, with a tentative D call TRBD2 (6 bases). The germline V gene has CDR1 LGHDT and CDR2 YNNKEL (reference sequence). Trimming shortened V by 3 bases and J by 1 base, and 9 bases separated the two germline ends. The CDR3 is 14 residues long.

On this clone: This may be a read error: a much more frequent sequence differs by one nucleotide. This CDR3 is also generated by other DNA sequences in the sample. The J gene is TRBJ1-1, the V gene TRBV11-2, with TRBD1 identical over 8 bases. The CDR3 totals 14 residues. V trimming: 4 bases; J trimming: 2 bases; junction bases outside the gene matches: 3. Germline assignment: CDR1 SGHAT and CDR2 FQNNGV. CDR3 protein: CASSSGQGNTEAFF. The CDR3 bases are TGTGCCAGCAGCTCAGGACAGGGCAACACTGAAGCTTTCTTT. The variable domain in full, completed from reference TRBV11-2 and TRBJ1-1, reads EAGVAQSPRYKIIEKRQSVAFWCNPISGHATLYWYQQILGQGPKLLIQFQNNGVVDDSQLPKDRFSAERLKGVDSTLKIQPAKLEDSAVYLCASSSGQGNTEAFFGQGTRLTVV.

The genes are TRBV30 and TRBJ1-1, with a weak D call TRBD1 (5 bases). This CDR3 is built from 15 residues. V lost 3 bases and J 7 bases, leaving 21 bases between the germline ends. The germline V gene encodes CDR1 GTSNPN and CDR2 SVGIG (reference sequence). CDR3 bases: TGTGCCTGGAGAAACCCAGGGAGGGCATTCAGTGAAGCTTTCTTT. Residues: CAWRNPGRAFSEAFF.

This chain links TRBV25-1 with TRBJ2-1, with a tentative D call TRBD2 (5 bases). The V end lost 4 bases, the J end lost 0 bases, and 7 bases lay between the germline ends. Germline CDR1 MGHDK, CDR2 SYGVNS. The CDR3 covers 14 residues. CDR3 bases: TGTGCCAGCAGTGGAGGGAGCTCCTACAATGAGCAGTTCTTC. This sequence encodes CASSGGSSYNEQFF. Using reference TRBV25-1 and TRBJ2-1 for the parts outside the CDR3, the full variable domain is EADIYQTPRYLVIGTGKKITLECSQTMGHDKMYWYQQDPGMELHLIHYSYGVNSTEKGDLSSESTVSRIRTEHFPLTLESARPSHTSQYLCASSGGSSYNEQFFGPGTRLTVL.

The chain is built from TRBV5-4 and TRBJ1-2; D unresolved. Deletions cut 4 bases from V and 5 bases from J, with 15 bases between. Germline V gene data show CDR1 as SGHNT and CDR2 as YYREEE (reference sequence). This CDR3 comprises 14 residues. CDR3 nucleotide sequence: TGTGCCAGCAGCCTAGACGCCCCACTTTATGGCTACACCTTC. Its protein is CASSLDAPLYGYTF.

CDR3: CASSLGQGVNTEAFF. The CDR3 bases are TGTGCCAGCAGCTTAGGACAGGGGGTGAACACTGAAGCTTTCTTT. This rearrangement joins TRBV11-2 to TRBJ1-1; TRBD1 aligns across 9 bases. The V gene end was trimmed by 1 base and the J gene end by 0 bases; junction bases not matched to a gene: 0. The CDR3 is made up of 15 amino acids. Germline V gene data show CDR1 as SGHAT and CDR2 as FQNNGV.

The chain employs TRBV6-5 and TRBJ1-1; TRBD1 matches 8 bases. J gave up 4 bases and V 5 bases, and 9 bases lay outside the gene matches. Germline V gene sequence: CDR1 MNHEY, CDR2 SVGAGI. The CDR3 runs to 15 residues. The CDR3 DNA sequence: TGTGCCAGCAGTACCAGACAGGGGCTAACCACTGAAGCTTTCTTT. Its protein product is CASSTRQGLTTEAFF.

The gene calls are TRBV6-4 and TRBJ1-2, with a tentative D call TRBD1 (5 bases). The ends were cut back, 3 bases at V and 5 bases at J, with 16 bases in the middle. There are 15 residues in the CDR3. CDR1 MRHNA and CDR2 SNTAGT come from the germline V gene. CDR3 in amino acids: CASSEHYLGGYGYTF. The CDR3 nucleotides read TGTGCCAGCAGTGAACACTATCTGGGGGGGTATGGCTACACCTTC.

The chain combines TRBV1 with TRBJ1-2; TRBD1 reflects the table's D call only, with no check against the DNA. TRBV1 is tagged as a pseudogene. The CDR3 contains 14 residues. CDR3 amino acids: CTSSRQGSNYGYTF. The CDR3 coding sequence is TGCACCAGCAGCAGGCAGGGGTCTAACTATGGCTACACCTTC.

The J gene is TRBJ1-4, the V gene TRBV19; D possibly corresponds to TRBD1 (6 bases). From germline, CDR1 is LNHDA and CDR2 SQIVND (reference sequence). V was pared by 6 bases and J by 8 bases, with 19 bases between. The CDR3 consists of 15 residues. Written as DNA, the CDR3 is TGTGCCAGTAGCCTCCTCTTGGGGGCCGGGGAAAAACTGTTTTTT. It yields the protein CASSLLLGAGEKLFF. Based on the CDR3 plus reference TRBV19 and TRBJ1-4, the full variable domain is DGGITQSPKYLFRKEGQNVTLSCEQNLNHDAMYWYRQDPGQGLRLIYYSQIVNDFQKGDIAEGYSVSREKKESFPLTVTSAQKNPTAFYLCASSLLLGAGEKLFFGSGTQLSVL.

The chain combines TRBV10-2 with TRBJ1-1, with 7 bases lining up with TRBD1. The CDR3 has 15 amino acids. Germline V CDR1 and CDR2: WSHSY, SAAADI. Trimming cost V 7 bases and J 1 base; bases outside gene matches: 9. CDR3 in DNA: TGCGCCAGCATCCGTACAGGACAGGAGAACACTGAAGCTTTCTTT. Protein: CASIRTGQENTEAFF.

This chain uses TRBV6-2 or TRBV6-3 with TRBJ1-2; 7 bases are a match to TRBD1. Germline CDR1 MNHEY, CDR2 SVGEGT. V trimming: 6 bases; J trimming: 7 bases; junction bases outside the gene matches: 8. The CDR3 loop spans 13 amino acids. The CDR3: CASSTTTGIGYTF. Written as DNA, the CDR3 is TGTGCCAGCAGCACAACGACAGGGATTGGCTACACCTTC.

This chain uses TRBV7-6 with TRBJ2-2, with 7 positions matching TRBD1. Germline CDR1 reads SGHVS; CDR2 reads FNYEAQ. V shed 2 bases and J 0 bases; nucleotides not matched to a gene: 3. This CDR3 has 16 residues. CDR3 loop: CASSLRTGSNTGELFF. The CDR3 DNA follows: TGTGCCAGCAGCTTAAGGACAGGTTCGAACACCGGGGAGCTGTTTTTT.

V usage is TRBV19 and J usage is TRBJ1-3, with 9 bases aligning to TRBD1. Germline trimming cut 5 bases from V and 4 bases from J; bases unmatched to any gene: 3. The CDR3 covers 14 residues. Germline V lookup: CDR1 LNHDA, CDR2 SQIVND (reference sequence). For the CDR3, the DNA is TGTGCCAGTAGTCCGGGACAGGGAGGAAACACCATATATTTT. This gives the protein CASSPGQGGNTIYF. The entire variable domain, with the rest obtained from reference TRBV19 and TRBJ1-3, is as follows: DGGITQSPKYLFRKEGQNVTLSCEQNLNHDAMYWYRQDPGQGLRLIYYSQIVNDFQKGDIAEGYSVSREKKESFPLTVTSAQKNPTAFYLCASSPGQGGNTIYFGEGSWLTVV.

The rearrangement joins TRBV19 to TRBJ1-6; D is possibly TRBD1 (5 bases). V was pared by 10 bases and J by 3 bases, with 13 bases between. The CDR3 runs to 14 residues. Germline V gene data show CDR1 as LNHDA and CDR2 as SQIVND (reference sequence). The CDR3: CATEDTIYNSPLHF. DNA of the CDR3: TGTGCCACCGAGGACACGATCTATAATTCACCCCTCCACTTT.